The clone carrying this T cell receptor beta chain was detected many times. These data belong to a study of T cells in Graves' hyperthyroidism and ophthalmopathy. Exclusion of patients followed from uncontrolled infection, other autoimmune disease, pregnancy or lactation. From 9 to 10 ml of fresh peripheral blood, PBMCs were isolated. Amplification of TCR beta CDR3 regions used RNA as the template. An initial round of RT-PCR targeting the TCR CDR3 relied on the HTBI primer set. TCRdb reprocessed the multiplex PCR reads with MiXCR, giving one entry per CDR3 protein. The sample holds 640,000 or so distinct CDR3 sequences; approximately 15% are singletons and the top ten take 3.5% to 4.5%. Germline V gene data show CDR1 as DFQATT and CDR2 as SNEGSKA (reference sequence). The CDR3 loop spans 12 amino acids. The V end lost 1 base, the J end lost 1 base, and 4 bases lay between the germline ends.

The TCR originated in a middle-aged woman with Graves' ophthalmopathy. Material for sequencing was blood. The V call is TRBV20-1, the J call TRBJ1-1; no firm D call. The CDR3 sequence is CSARGGNTEAFF. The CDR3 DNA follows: TGCAGTGCTAGAGGAGGGAACACTGAAGCTTTCTTT.